This T cell receptor (beta chain) was documented in a study of siplizumab effects on memory and regulatory T cells (dated by TCRdb to between 2017 and 2020). Background on the whole study: The study examined how the anti-CD2 antibody siplizumab affects alloreactive T-cell subsets in allogeneic mixed lymphocyte reactions built from human PBMCs. Results and caveats for the whole study, not just this receptor: The cumulative frequency of alloreactive sequences traceable to unstimulated CD4+ memory T cells was significantly reduced by siplizumab. Among mappable alloreactive CD4+ clones, an average Treg-derived fraction of about 70% was observed with siplizumab, compared with 25% to 30% in control reactions. Because sequences at frequencies below about 10^-5 were poorly captured, only a minor fraction of alloreactive clones could be mapped back to unstimulated subsets. The suppressive function of proliferating Tregs from siplizumab cultures was not functionally confirmed. Roughly 80-97% of proliferating CD4+ or CD8+ clones could not be assigned a naive or memory phenotype. Unstimulated naive T cells appeared more diverse than memory T cells, and naive cells seemed to contribute substantially to the alloresponse.

The library was prepared using the immunoSEQ multiplex PCR assay. Each sample had 80,000 to 100,000 TCR templates assayed by the deep sequencing platform. Genomic DNA extracted from sorted T cells was the material used for TCRbeta CDR3 sequencing. The authors processed their data as follows. The R programming language was used for clonal analysis of the TCRbeta CDR3 data. Comparing unstimulated samples against CFSE-low samples taken after the reaction was how alloreactive CD4+ and CD8+ clones were defined. Regulatory or non-regulatory origin of alloreactive CD4+ clones was assigned by matching sequences to the sorted unstimulated Treg and non-Treg repertoires. This immuneACCESS table, as held by TCRdb, lists in-frame sequences with V and J called but not all clones. Of the missing ones, under half trace to an unresolved V gene in checked studies; the others have no known cause. V and J calls and clone size are as listed in that table; D and trimming were resolved from the DNA. The sample table lists approximately 100,000 clones, about 93% of them with a count of one. The top ten hold roughly 0.15% of the sample.

This clone has just one count. Its antigen is currently not known. One base away there is no much larger clone; base qualities are not given. Sorted unstimulated T cells and proliferating T cells recovered from mixed lymphocyte reactions underwent TCRbeta CDR3 sequencing. Fresh whole blood from ten HLA-typed healthy donors was used as the source from which PBMCs were isolated. Unstimulated CD4+ non-regulatory T cells were FACS-sorted to map the origin of alloreactive clones. V and J are truncated by 6 bases and 7 bases respectively, leaving an intervening sequence of 12 bases. Looking up the germline V gene (reference sequence) yields CDR1 MNHEY and CDR2 SMNVEV. The CDR3 starts with the cysteine, ends with the phenylalanine, and has 13 residues. Kept here is only the CDR3 DNA, which spans 39 bases and is read in frame from base 1.

This chain is built from TRBV27 and TRBJ1-4; no D segment can be confidently identified. The TCR comes from a human donor in good health. Sequencing was carried out using non-Treg CD4+ T cells sorted from blood. This specimen's cell subset or site label, interpreted: FACS-sorted unstimulated CD4+ non-regulatory T cells. The CDR3 here reads CASREDEFEKLFF. The nucleotides read TGTGCCAGCAGAGAGGATGAATTTGAAAAACTGTTTTTT.